These 2 T cell receptor beta chains were sequenced from one sample in a study of OX40 agonist ivuxolimab in advanced cancers. This table comes from immunoSEQ multiplex PCR, and its TCRdb copy is limited to in-frame clones, with some not included. The top ten clones hold more than 0.3% of a sample with 70,000 to 100,000 clones, 89% of them seen once. Sequencing was performed on CD4+ or CD8+ T cells sorted from blood, taken in a trial of the OX40 agonist ivuxolimab. The receptor set was obtained from an adult with an advanced solid tumor such as melanoma, head and neck, liver or kidney cancer.

This chain joins TRBV7-2 and TRBJ1-5, with unresolved D. There are 14 residues in the CDR3. CDR1 is SGHTA and CDR2 is FQGNSA in the germline V gene. The V gene lost 4 bases and the J gene lost 8 bases, with 15 bases spanning the gap. CDR3 region: CASSSSVGNEPQHF. In DNA form, the CDR3 reads TGTGCCAGCAGCTCTTCAGTGGGAAATGAGCCCCAGCATTTT. The whole variable domain, filled in from reference TRBV7-2 and TRBJ1-5, reads GAGVSQSPSNKVTEKGKDVELRCDPISGHTALYWYRQSLGQGLEFLIYFQGNSAPDKSGLPSDRFSAERTGGSVSTLTIQRTQQEDSAVYLCASSSSVGNEPQHFGDGTRLSIL.

This chain joins TRBV21-1 and TRBJ2-2. TRBV21-1 is designated a pseudogene. The CDR3 is 16 amino acids. The DNA for the CDR3 is TGTGCCAGCACGGTCGTTGCCAGAAGGGACCCCGGGGAGCTGTTTTTT. This codes for CASTVVARRDPGELFF.